This T cell receptor (beta chain) was profiled in a study of T cells in Graves' hyperthyroidism and ophthalmopathy. Germline loops: CDR1 MNHNS, CDR2 SASEGT. The V end was cut by 3 bases, the J end by 3 bases, with 18 bases between. This CDR3 has 16 residues. Study-wide results and caveats: Model-based prediction identified ophthalmopathy a median around 6.7 months prior to its onset.

This clonotype has ten or more counts. As yet, its antigen is unknown. The TCR beta CDR3 regions underwent amplification using RNA transcripts as the source. HTBI primers were employed in a first-round RT-PCR of the TCR CDR3. TCRdb re-called the multiplex PCR reads with MiXCR, one entry per CDR3 protein. The sample has hundreds of thousands of distinct CDR3 sequences; about 15% are singletons. The clonotype comes from a woman under 30 with Graves' hyperthyroidism. Specimen: blood. This sequence joins TRBV6-1 and TRBJ2-7; the D gene is possibly TRBD2 (6 bases). The CDR3 sequence: CASSEIFQGAGYEQYF. The DNA for the CDR3 is TGTGCCAGCAGTGAGATTTTTCAGGGAGCGGGCTACGAGCAGTACTTC.